This record looks at one T cell receptor beta chain sequence and its context. This sample stems from a study of CD8+ T cells in alopecia areata. cDNA reverse transcribed from extracted RNA served as the sequencing template. Assay: immunoSEQ multiplex PCR; the TCRdb copy retains only in-frame clones and omits some. The sample records 110,000 to 150,000 clones, around 60% being singletons. CDR3 length equals 16 residues. The germline gives CDR1 GTSNPN, CDR2 SVGIG (reference sequence). V was trimmed by 0 bases and J by 4 bases, leaving 16 bases between them. The TCR sequence derives from a human donor with alopecia areata. The chain has TRBV30 and TRBJ1-3; D might be TRBD1 (6 bases). Sequences were derived from CD4+ T cells sorted from blood, sampled at week 0. The CDR3 coding sequence is TGTGCCTGGAGTGTTGCGACAGGTCGGACCGGAAACACCATATATTTT. This translates into CAWSVATGRTGNTIYF.